Sequencing of this T cell receptor (beta chain) was carried out in a study of neurological immune-mediated disorders. This clonotype came up many times. The CDR3 consists of 17 residues. V was cut by 0 bases and J by 0 bases, with 17 bases left in between. Germline lookup yields CDR1 SQVTM and CDR2 ANQGSEA. TCRdb called the 5' RACE reads again in MiXCR, with one record for every CDR3 protein. The sample consists of about 41,000 distinct CDR3 sequences, about 14% of them appearing once. Sample: CD4+ T cells from blood. The sequence came from a woman between 55 and 75 years old with HTLV-1-associated myelopathy (HAM/TSP). V and J are TRBV29-1 and TRBJ1-1, with D possibly matching TRBD1 (6 bases). CDR3 sequence (DNA): TGCAGCGTTGAAGATTCTCGTGGTGGGACACTGAACACTGAAGCTTTCTTT. Amino acid sequence: CSVEDSRGGTLNTEAFF.